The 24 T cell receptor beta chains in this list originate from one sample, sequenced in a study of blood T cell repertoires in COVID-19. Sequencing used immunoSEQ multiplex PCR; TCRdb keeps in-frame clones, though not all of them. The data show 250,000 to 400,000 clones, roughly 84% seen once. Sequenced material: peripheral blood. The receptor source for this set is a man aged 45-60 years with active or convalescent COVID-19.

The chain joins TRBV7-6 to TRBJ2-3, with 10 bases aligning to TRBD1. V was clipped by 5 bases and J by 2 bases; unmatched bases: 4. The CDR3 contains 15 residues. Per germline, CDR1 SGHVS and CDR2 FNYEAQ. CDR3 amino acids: CASSHGTGDTDTQYF. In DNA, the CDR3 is TGTGCCAGCAGCCACGGGACAGGGGACACAGATACGCAGTATTTT.

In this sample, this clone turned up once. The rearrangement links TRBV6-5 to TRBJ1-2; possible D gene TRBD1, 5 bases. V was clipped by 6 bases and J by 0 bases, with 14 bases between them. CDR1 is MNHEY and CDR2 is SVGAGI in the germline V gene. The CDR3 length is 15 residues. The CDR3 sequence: CASRGAEGANYGYTF. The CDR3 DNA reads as TGTGCCAGCAGAGGAGCAGAAGGGGCTAACTATGGCTACACCTTC.

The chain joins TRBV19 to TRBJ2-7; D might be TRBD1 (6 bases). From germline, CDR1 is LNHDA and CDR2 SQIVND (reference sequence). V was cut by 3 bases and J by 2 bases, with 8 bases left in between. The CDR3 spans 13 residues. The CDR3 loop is CASSMSGAYEQYF. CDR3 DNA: TGTGCCAGTAGTATGTCAGGGGCCTACGAGCAGTACTTC. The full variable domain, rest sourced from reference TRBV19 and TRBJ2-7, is DGGITQSPKYLFRKEGQNVTLSCEQNLNHDAMYWYRQDPGQGLRLIYYSQIVNDFQKGDIAEGYSVSREKKESFPLTVTSAQKNPTAFYLCASSMSGAYEQYFGPGTRLTVT.

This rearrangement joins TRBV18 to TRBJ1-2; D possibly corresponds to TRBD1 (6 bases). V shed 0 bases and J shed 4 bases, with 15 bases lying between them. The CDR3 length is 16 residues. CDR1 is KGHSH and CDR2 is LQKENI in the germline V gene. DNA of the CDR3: TGTGCCAGCTCACCACCTTCCGTGGGGGCGACCTATGGCTACACCTTC. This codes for CASSPPSVGATYGYTF.

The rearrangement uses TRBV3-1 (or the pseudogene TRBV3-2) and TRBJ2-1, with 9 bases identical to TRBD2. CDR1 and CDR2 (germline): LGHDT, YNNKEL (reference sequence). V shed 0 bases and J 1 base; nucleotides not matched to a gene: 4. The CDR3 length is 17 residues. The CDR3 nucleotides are TGTGCCAGCAGCCAAGAGGCTAGCGGGAAATCCTACAATGAGCAGTTCTTC. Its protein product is CASSQEASGKSYNEQFF.

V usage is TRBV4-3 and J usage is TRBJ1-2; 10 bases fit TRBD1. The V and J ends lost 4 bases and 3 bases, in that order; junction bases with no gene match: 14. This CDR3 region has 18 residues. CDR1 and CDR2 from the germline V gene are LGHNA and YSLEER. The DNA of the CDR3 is TGCGCCAGCAGCCTCCTCGGACAGGGGGAGATCGGATACTATGGCTACACCTTC. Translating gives CASSLLGQGEIGYYGYTF.

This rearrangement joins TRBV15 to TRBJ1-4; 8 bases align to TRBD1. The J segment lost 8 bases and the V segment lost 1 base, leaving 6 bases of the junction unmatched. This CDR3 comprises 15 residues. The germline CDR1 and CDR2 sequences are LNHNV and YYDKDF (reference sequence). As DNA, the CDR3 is TGTGCCACCAGCAGAGTCGGACAGGGAGGGGAAAAACTGTTTTTT. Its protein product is CATSRVGQGGEKLFF.

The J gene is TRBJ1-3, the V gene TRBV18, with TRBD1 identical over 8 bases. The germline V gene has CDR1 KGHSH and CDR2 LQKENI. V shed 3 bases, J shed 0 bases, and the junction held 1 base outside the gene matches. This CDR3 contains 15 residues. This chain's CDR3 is CASSPRGLSGNTIYF. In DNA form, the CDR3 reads TGTGCCAGCTCACCCAGGGGGCTCTCTGGAAACACCATATATTTT.

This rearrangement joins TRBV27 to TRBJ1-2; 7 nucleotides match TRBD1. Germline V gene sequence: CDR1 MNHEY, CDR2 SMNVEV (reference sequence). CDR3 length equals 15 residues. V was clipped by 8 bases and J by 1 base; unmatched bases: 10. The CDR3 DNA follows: TGTGCCAGCTCTCAGACAGGGAACCTTAACTATGGCTACACCTTC. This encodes CASSQTGNLNYGYTF.

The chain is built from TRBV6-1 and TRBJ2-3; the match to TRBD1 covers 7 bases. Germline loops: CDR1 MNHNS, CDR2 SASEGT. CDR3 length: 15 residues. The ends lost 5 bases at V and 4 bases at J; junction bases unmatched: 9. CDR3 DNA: TGTGCCAGCAGTCACGGCTTGACAGGGTCAGATACGCAGTATTTT. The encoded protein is CASSHGLTGSDTQYF.

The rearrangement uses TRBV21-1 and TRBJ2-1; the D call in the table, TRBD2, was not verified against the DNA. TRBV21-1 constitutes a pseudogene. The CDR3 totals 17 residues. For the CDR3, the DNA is TGTGCCAGCAGCCCCGTCTTAGGCGGGGGGGCCGAGAATGAGCAGTTCTTC. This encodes CASSPVLGGGAENEQFF.

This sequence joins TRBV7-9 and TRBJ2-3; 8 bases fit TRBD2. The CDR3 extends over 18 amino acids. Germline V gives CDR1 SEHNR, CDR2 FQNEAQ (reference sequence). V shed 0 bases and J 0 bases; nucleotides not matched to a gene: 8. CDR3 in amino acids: CASSLALTAGGSTDTQYF. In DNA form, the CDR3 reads TGTGCCAGCAGCTTAGCGCTTACGGCGGGGGGAAGCACAGATACGCAGTATTTT.

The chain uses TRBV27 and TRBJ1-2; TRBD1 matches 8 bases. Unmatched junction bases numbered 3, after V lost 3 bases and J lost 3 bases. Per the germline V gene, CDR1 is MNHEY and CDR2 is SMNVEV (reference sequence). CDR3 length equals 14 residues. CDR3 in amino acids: CASSLTGAYYGYTF. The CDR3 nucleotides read TGTGCCAGCAGTTTGACAGGGGCATACTATGGCTACACCTTC.

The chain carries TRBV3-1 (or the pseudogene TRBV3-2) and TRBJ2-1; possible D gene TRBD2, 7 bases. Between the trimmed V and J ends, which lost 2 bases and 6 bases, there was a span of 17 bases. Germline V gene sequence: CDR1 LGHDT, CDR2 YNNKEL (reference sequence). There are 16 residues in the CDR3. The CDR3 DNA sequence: TGTGCCAGCAGCCAACCGACTAGCCGGGGGCTCAATGAGCAGTTCTTC. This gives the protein CASSQPTSRGLNEQFF.

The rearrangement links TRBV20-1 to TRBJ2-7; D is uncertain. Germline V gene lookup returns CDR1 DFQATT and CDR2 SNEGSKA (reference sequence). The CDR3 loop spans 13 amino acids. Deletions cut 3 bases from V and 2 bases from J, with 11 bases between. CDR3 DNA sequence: TGCAGTGCTAGTGTTGCGGCTCCCTACGAGCAGTACTTC. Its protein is CSASVAAPYEQYF.

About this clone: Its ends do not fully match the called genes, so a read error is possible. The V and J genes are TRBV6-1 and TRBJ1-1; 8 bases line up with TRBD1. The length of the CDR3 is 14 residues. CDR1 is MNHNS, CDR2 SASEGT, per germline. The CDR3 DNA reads TGTGCCAGCAGGGAAGGACAGGGGAACACTGAAGCTTTCTTT. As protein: CASREGQGNTEAFF.

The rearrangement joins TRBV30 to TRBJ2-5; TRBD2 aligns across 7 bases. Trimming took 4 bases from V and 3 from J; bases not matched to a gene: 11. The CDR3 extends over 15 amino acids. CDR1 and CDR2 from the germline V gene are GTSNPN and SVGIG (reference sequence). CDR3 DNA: TGTGCCTGGAATCCTCCGGGACTACCAAAAGAGACCCAGTACTTC. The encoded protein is CAWNPPGLPKETQYF.

The CDR3 nucleotides read TGTGCCACCAGTGATCCTCGACAGGGCCCCACCGGGGAGCTGTTTTTT. Translation gives CATSDPRQGPTGELFF. The genes are TRBV24-1 and TRBJ2-2; 7 bases are a match to TRBD1. The ends lost 3 bases at V and 4 bases at J; junction bases unmatched: 7. Germline V gives CDR1 KGHDR, CDR2 SFDVKD. This CDR3 is 16 amino acids long.

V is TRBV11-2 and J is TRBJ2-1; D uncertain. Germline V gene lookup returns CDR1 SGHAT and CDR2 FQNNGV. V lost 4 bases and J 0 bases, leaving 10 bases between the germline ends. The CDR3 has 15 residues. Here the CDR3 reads CASSYETPSYNEQFF. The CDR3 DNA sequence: TGTGCCAGCAGCTATGAGACACCCTCCTACAATGAGCAGTTCTTC. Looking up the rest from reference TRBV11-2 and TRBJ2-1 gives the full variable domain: EAGVAQSPRYKIIEKRQSVAFWCNPISGHATLYWYQQILGQGPKLLIQFQNNGVVDDSQLPKDRFSAERLKGVDSTLKIQPAKLEDSAVYLCASSYETPSYNEQFFGPGTRLTVL.

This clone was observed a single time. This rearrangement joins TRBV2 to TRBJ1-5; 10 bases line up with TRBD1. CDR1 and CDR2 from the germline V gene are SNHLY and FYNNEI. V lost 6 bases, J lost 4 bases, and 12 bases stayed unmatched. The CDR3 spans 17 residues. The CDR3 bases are TGTGCCAGCAGGGGCCGGCCGCGACAGGGGGCGAATCAGCCCCAGCATTTT. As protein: CASRGRPRQGANQPQHF. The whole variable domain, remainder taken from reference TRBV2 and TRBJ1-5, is EPEVTQTPSHQVTQMGQEVILRCVPISNHLYFYWYRQILGQKVEFLVSFYNNEISEKSEIFDDQFSVERPDGSNFTLKIRSTKLEDSAMYFCASRGRPRQGANQPQHFGDGTRLSIL.

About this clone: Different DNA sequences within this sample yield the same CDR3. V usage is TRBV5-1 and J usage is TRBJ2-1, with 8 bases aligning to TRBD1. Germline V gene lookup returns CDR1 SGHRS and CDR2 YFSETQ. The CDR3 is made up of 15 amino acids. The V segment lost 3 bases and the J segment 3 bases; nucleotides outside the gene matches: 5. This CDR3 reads CASSSGQGVYNEQFF. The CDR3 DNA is TGCGCCAGCAGCTCAGGACAGGGTGTCTACAATGAGCAGTTCTTC.

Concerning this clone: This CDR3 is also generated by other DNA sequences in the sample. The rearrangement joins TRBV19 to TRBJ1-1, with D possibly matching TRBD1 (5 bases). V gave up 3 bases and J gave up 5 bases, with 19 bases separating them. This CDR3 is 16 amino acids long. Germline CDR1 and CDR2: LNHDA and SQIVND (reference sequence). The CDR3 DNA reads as TGTGCCAGTAGTATGGAGGGTGGGGGTTGGGAGACTGAAGCTTTCTTT. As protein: CASSMEGGGWETEAFF.

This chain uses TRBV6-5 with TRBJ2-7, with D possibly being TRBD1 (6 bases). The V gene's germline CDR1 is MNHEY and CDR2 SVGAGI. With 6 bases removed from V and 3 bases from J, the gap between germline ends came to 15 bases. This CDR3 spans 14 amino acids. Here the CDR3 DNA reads TGTGCCAGCAGGAGGACAGTAGATAACTACGAGCAGTACTTC. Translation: CASRRTVDNYEQYF.

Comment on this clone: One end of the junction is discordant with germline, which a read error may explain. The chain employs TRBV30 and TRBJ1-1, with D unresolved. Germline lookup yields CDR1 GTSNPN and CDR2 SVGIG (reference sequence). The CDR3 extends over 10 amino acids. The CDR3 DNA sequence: TGTGCCTGGAGAGCCGACTCCGTTAGGTTT. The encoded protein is CAWRADSVRF.